This entry is about one T cell receptor (beta chain). What it binds is not known. This record comes from a study of T cells in Graves' hyperthyroidism and ophthalmopathy. Researchers amplified the TCR beta CDR3 regions from RNA transcripts. Primed by the HTBI set, a first-round RT-PCR was run on the TCR CDR3. TCRdb passed the multiplex PCR reads through MiXCR, listing each CDR3 protein once. The table lists approximately 500,000 distinct CDR3 sequences, roughly 50% of them singletons. Per germline, CDR1 MNHEY and CDR2 SMNVEV (reference sequence). The J segment lost 5 bases and the V segment lost 3 bases, leaving 10 bases of the junction unmatched. CDR3 length: 15 residues. Points from the study as a whole: Researchers found most expanded thyroid clonotypes above 0.001 in blood as well. The model foresaw ophthalmopathy a median 6.5 months prior to onset.

Sample: peripheral blood or thyroid tissue (not recorded which). The rearrangement joins TRBV27 to TRBJ2-7, with 7 bases identical to TRBD2. The clonotype was recovered from a woman under 30 with Graves' hyperthyroidism. The CDR3 nucleotides read TGTGCCAGCAGTTTCCCGGGGAGGGTTCAGAACGAGCAGTACTTC. Its translation: CASSFPGRVQNEQYF.